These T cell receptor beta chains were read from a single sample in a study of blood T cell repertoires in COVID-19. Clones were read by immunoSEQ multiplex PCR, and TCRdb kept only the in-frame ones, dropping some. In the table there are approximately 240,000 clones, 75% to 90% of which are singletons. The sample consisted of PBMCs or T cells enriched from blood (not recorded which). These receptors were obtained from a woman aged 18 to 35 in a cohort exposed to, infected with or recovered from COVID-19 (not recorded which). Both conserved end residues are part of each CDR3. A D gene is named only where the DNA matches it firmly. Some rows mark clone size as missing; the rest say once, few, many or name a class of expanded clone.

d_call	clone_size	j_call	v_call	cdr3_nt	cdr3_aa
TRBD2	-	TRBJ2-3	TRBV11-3	TGTGCCAGCAGCTCCGGGTTAGCGGGGTCCACAGATACGCAGTATTTT	CASSSGLAGSTDTQYF
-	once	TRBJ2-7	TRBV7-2	TGTGCCAGCAGCCTTAGCGGACCTTTCTACGAGCAGTACTTC	CASSLSGPFYEQYF
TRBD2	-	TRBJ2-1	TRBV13	TGTGCCAGCAGCTTAAAACTAGCGGGGGTACGAGAGCAGTTCTTC	CASSLKLAGVREQFF
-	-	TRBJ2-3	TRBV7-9	TGTGCCAGCAGCCTAACAGGGGATACGCAGTATTTT	CASSLTGDTQYF
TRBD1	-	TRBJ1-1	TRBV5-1	TGCGCCAGCAGCTTGGGACCACAGGGGGCGCAAACTGAAGCTTTCTTT	CASSLGPQGAQTEAFF
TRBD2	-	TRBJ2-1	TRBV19	TGTGCCAGTAGTATAGCGGGAGGGCCAAATGAGCAGTTCTTC	CASSIAGGPNEQFF
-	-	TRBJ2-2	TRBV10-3	TGTGCCATCAGCGACACTGCGACAGGGAACACCGGGGAGCTGTTTTTT	CAISDTATGNTGELFF
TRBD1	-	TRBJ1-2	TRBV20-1	TGCAGTGCTAGTGAGTCCCCATTGGCAGACAGGGGACTAAATGGCTACACCTTC	CSASESPLADRGLNGYTF
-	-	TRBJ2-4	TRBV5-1	TGCGCCAGCAGCTTGGAAGCAGGGAGGAACATTCAGTACTTC	CASSLEAGRNIQYF
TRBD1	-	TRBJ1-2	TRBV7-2	TGTGCCAGCAGCTTAAGACCCGGACAGGTCGCCCTAGGCTATGGCTACACCTTC	CASSLRPGQVALGYGYTF
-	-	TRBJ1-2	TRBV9	TGTGCCAGCAGCGTAGGATTGGAGGATAACTATGGCTACACCTTC	CASSVGLEDNYGYTF
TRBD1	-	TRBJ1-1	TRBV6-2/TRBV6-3	TGTGCCAGCAGTTACTCCGGGACAGGGGGCACTGAAGCTTTCTTT	CASSYSGTGGTEAFF
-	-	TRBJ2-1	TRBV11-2	TGTGCCAGCAGCTCCCGAGGAGGAGCGGGCAAGGAGCAGTTCTTC	CASSSRGGAGKEQFF
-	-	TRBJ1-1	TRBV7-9	TGTGCCAGCAGCTTATCTGAGGGAAGGGACACTGAAGCTTTCTTT	CASSLSEGRDTEAFF
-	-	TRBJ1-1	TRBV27	TGTGCCAGCCGGACCCTAGCTTTTTCGAACACTGAAGCTTTCTTT	CASRTLAFSNTEAFF
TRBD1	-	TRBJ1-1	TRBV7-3	TGTGCCAGCAGCCACAGCAGGGGGCCGAACACTGAAGCTTTCTTT	CASSHSRGPNTEAFF
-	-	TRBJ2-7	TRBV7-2	TGTGCCAGCAGCCCGACAGGTACCAGGGCCCTCGAGCAGTACTTC	CASSPTGTRALEQYF
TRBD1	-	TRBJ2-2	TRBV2	TGTGCCAGCATCGGGACAGGGGGCACCGGGGAGCTGTTTTTT	CASIGTGGTGELFF
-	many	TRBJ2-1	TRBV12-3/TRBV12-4	TGTGCCAGCAGTCCCACTAGCAATGAGCAGTTCTTC	CASSPTSNEQFF
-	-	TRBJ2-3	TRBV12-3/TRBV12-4	TGTGCCAGCAAGGGGCAGAACACAGATACGCAGTATTTT	CASKGQNTDTQYF
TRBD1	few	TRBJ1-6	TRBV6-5	TGTGCCAGCAGTTACCCGGGACAGGGGGCCCCCCTCCACTTT	CASSYPGQGAPLHF
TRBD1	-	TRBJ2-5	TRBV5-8	TGTGCCAGCAGCCTCACAGGGGGCCGGGGGGAGACCCAGTACTTC	CASSLTGGRGETQYF
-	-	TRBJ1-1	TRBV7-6	TGTGCCAGCAGCTTAGGCGGGGTGGCGAACACTGAAGCTTTCTTT	CASSLGGVANTEAFF
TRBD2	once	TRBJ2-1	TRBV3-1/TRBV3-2	TGTGCCAGCAGCATAACGGGGGGGCCCATCAATGAGCAGTTCTTC	CASSITGGPINEQFF
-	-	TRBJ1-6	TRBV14	TGTGCCAGCAGCCAGAGGGACACCTATAATTCACCCCTCCACTTT	CASSQRDTYNSPLHF
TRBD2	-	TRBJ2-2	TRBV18	TGTGCCAGCTCCCCGGGACTAGCGGGAGATAACGGGGAGCTGTTTTTT	CASSPGLAGDNGELFF
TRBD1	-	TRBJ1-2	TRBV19	TGTGCCAGTAGTATATTCGGGACAGGGAAGGACATAAAGGGTGGCTACACCTTC	CASSIFGTGKDIKGGYTF
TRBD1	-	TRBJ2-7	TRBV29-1	TGCAGCGTGGGGACAGGGAGCTCCTACGAGCAGTACTTC	CSVGTGSSYEQYF
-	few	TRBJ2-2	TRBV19	TGTGCCAGTAGTATTCCTGAAAGGGGTGCCGGGGAGCTGTTTTTT	CASSIPERGAGELFF
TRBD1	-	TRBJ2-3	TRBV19	TGTGCCAGTAGTACTACCGGGACAGGGTGGACAGATACGCAGTATTTT	CASSTTGTGWTDTQYF
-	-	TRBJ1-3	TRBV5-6	TGTGCCAGCAGCTTGGGTCGGTCTGGAAACACCATATATTTT	CASSLGRSGNTIYF
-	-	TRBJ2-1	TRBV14	TGTGCCAGCAGCCAAGACCTCAGGGTGGGTGAGCAGTTCTTC	CASSQDLRVGEQFF
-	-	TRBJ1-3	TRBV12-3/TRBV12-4	TGTGCCAGCAGCCACGGGACATTAGACACCATATATTTT	CASSHGTLDTIYF
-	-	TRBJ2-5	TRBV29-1	TGCAGCGTTTGTAGGGGCGTCGGGGAGACCCAGTACTTC	CSVCRGVGETQYF
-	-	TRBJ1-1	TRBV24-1	TGTGCCACCAGTGTCGAGGGGGCTGAAGCTTTCTTT	CATSVEGAEAFF
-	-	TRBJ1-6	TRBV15	TGTGCCACCAGCAGGGACAGCCGACCTTTCTCACCCCTCCACTTT	CATSRDSRPFSPLHF
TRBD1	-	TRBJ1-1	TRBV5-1	TGCGCCAGCAGCGTAGGACAGGGGGCAGGCACTGAAGCTTTCTTT	CASSVGQGAGTEAFF
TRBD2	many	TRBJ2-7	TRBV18	TGTGCCAGCTCAGAAACTAGCGGGGGGCCACCCTACTACGAGCAGTACTTC	CASSETSGGPPYYEQYF
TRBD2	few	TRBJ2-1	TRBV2	TGTGCCAGCAGTGCGCTAGCGGGAGCGAGTGAGCAGTTCTTC	CASSALAGASEQFF
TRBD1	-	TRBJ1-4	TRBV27	TGTGCCAGCAGTTTTTTAGGGGGCGGAGAAAAACTGTTTTTT	CASSFLGGGEKLFF
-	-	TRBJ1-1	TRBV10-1	TGCGCCAGCAGTGAGGCAGGTGAAGCTTTCTTT	CASSEAGEAFF
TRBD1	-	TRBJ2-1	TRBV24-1	TGTGCCACCAGCCCGGGACAGGGTTACAATGAGCAGTTCTTC	CATSPGQGYNEQFF
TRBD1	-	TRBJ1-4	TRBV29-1	TGCAGCGTTTCCGACACACAGGGGTTCGGGTCTAATGAAAAACTGTTTTTT	CSVSDTQGFGSNEKLFF
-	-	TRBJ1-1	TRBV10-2	TGCGCCAGCAGTGAAGGCAGCACGGGGGGCGTCGAAATGAACACTGAAGCTTTCTTT	CASSEGSTGGVEMNTEAFF
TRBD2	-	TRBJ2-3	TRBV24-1	TGTGCCACCAGTGATTTTACAACAGCGGGGGGGGCGGATACGCAGTATTTT	CATSDFTTAGGADTQYF
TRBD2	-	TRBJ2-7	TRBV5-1	TGCGCCAGCAGCTTGGCAGGACTAGCGGATACCTACGAGCAGTACTTC	CASSLAGLADTYEQYF
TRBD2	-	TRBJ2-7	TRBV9	TGTGCCAGCAGCCCCCAGTATACTAGCGGCCTCTCCTACGAGCAGTACTTC	CASSPQYTSGLSYEQYF
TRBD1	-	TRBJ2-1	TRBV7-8	TGTGCCAGCAGCTTGGTACAGGGGAGTACTGCTGAGCAGTTCTTC	CASSLVQGSTAEQFF
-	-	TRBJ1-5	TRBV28	TGTGCCAGCAGCCGGGACATTCAAGGGAATCAGCCCCAGCATTTT	CASSRDIQGNQPQHF
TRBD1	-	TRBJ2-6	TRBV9	TGTGCCAGCAGCGCGTCCGGGACAGGGGGTTGGGGGGCCAACGTCCTGACTTTC	CASSASGTGGWGANVLTF
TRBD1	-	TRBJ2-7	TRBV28	TGTGCCAGCACCACAGGGGCCTACGAGCAGTACTTC	CASTTGAYEQYF
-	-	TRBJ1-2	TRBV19	TGTGCCAGTAGTATCCGACAGGCTGAGTGGGGCTACACCTTC	CASSIRQAEWGYTF
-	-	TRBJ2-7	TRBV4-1	TGCGCCAGCAGCCATGGAGCGGCGGGGCTCCTTTACTTC	CASSHGAAGLLYF
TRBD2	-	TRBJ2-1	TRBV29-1	TGCAGCGCCGCAGGACTAGCGGGGGGCCAGGTGTTCTTC	CSAAGLAGGQVFF
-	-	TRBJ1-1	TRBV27	TGTGCCAGCAGTTCCGTGACAGACTTGAACACTGAAGCTTTCTTT	CASSSVTDLNTEAFF
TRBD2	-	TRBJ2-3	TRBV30	TGTGCCTGGAGTGGCGGGAGGGCTACAGATACGCAGTATTTT	CAWSGGRATDTQYF
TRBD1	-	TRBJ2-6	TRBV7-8	TGTGCCAGCAGCTTATCTCGGGACAGGGGGAGGGCTGGGGCCAACGTCCTGACTTTC	CASSLSRDRGRAGANVLTF
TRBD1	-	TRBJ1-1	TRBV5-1	TGCGCCAGTAGCGGACAGGGGAATGGGGACACTGAAGCTTTCTTT	CASSGQGNGDTEAFF
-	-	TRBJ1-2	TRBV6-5	TGTGCCAGCAGTTACTCGAGAAGACACCTTCCAGGCTACACCTTC	CASSYSRRHLPGYTF